This TCR beta chain is from a study of cytomegalovirus exposure and HLA in healthy donors. Study conclusions and caveats: The study recorded about 160 TCR beta chains that were cytomegalovirus-associated. TCR beta V- and J-gene trimming was later associated with a missense DCLRE1C variant. TCR beta sequences reportedly predicted most subjects' HLA-A and HLA-B alleles accurately.

The PCR was carried out with 60 Vbeta primers and 13 Jbeta primers. TCRdb keeps only in-frame clones here, not all; method: immunoSEQ multiplex PCR. The sample table sets out about 210,000 clones. With regard to this clone: Its antigen remains unidentified. A junction boundary mismatches the germline segment, possibly from a read error.

The germline V gene has CDR1 SNHLY and CDR2 FYNNEI. The CDR3 totals 14 residues. The TCR originated in a woman under 40 in good health and CMV-seropositive. The V gene is TRBV2, the J gene TRBJ1-2; D ambiguous. The sequencing input was PBMCs. DNA for the CDR3: TGTGCCAGCAGTGACGGGTCGGCCGACTACGGCTACACCTTC. This translates into CASSDGSADYGYTF.